The source of this T cell receptor beta chain is a study of cytomegalovirus exposure and HLA in healthy donors. The V gene's germline CDR1 is GTSNPN and CDR2 SVGIG (reference sequence). The V gene lost 2 bases and the J gene lost 3 bases, with 4 bases spanning the gap. The CDR3 has 12 residues. The PCR contained 60 Vbeta and 13 Jbeta primers. Libraries were prepared by immunoSEQ multiplex PCR; TCRdb keeps only in-frame clonotypes and omits some of them. The table shows about 130,000 clones, with over 70% occurring only once. The receptor comes from a man younger than 30 in good health and CMV-seropositive. V gene TRBV30 combines with J gene TRBJ2-2; D gene unclear. Sequenced material: PBMCs. This chain's CDR3 is CAWSTDTGELFF. The CDR3 nucleotides read TGTGCCTGGAGTACAGACACCGGGGAGCTGTTTTTT.